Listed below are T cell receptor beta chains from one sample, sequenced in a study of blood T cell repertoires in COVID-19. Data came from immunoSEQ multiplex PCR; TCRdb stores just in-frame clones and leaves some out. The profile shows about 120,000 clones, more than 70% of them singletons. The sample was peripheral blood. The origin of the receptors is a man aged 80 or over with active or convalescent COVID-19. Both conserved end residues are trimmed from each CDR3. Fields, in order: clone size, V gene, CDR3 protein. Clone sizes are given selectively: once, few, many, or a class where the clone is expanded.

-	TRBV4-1	ASSRDSRETQY
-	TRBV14	ASSPPGSYNSPLH
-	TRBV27	ASSLFATSGGPNEQF
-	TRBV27	ASSLGGFSNQPQH
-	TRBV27	ASSLKDRGADTQY
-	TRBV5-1	ASSFGDGELF
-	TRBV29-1	SVDRYGAEAF
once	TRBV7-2	ASSLGRAPGGYEQY
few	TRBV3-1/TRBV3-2	ASSQNTDQPQH
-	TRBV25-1	ASSDRQRNGYT
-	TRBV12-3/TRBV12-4	ASSMTGGTTF
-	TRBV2	ASRSEQTSGVETQY
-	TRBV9	ASSVDRGGTDTQY
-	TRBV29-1	SVDSGTGKAF
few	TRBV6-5	ASNIRGGNTEAF
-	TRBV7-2	ASSLDSEKLF
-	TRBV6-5	ASMSGLSGYT
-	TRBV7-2	ASSLDGGRDEKLF